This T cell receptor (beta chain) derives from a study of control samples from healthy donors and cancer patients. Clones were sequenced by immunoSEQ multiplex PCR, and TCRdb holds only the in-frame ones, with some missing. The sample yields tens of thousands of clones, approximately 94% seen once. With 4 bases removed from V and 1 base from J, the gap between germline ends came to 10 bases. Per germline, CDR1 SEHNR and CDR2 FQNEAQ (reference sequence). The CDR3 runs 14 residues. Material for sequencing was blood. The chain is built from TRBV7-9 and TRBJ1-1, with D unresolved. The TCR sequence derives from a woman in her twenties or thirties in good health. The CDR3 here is CASSSSVPNTEAFF. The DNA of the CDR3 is TGTGCCAGCAGCTCAAGTGTTCCGAACACTGAAGCTTTCTTT.